This TCR beta chain was sequenced during a study of T cell changes during pregnancy in multiple sclerosis. This CDR3 is 15 amino acids long. The V gene end was trimmed by 5 bases and the J gene end by 0 bases; junction bases not matched to a gene: 4. Germline CDR1 is SGHRS and CDR2 is YFSETQ. Sequenced by immunoSEQ multiplex PCR; TCRdb stores in-frame clones only, minus some. The sample has over 45,000 clones, around 90% seen once. The TCR comes from a female donor with multiple sclerosis, enrolled in a pregnancy study. The J gene is TRBJ1-1, the V gene TRBV5-1; the match to TRBD1 covers 10 bases. This specimen consisted of peripheral blood, obtained in the first trimester of pregnancy. CDR3 in amino acids: CASRRQGAMNTEAFF. The CDR3 DNA sequence: TGCGCCAGCAGAAGACAGGGGGCCATGAACACTGAAGCTTTCTTT.